This T cell receptor beta chain was sequenced in a study of blood T cell repertoires in COVID-19. Overall study context: Both acute and convalescent COVID-19 samples were obtained from the United States, Italy and Spain. Sources were T cells, B-cell-depleted T cells, or PBMCs; the material itself was cDNA or gDNA.

V gave up 3 bases and J gave up 8 bases, with 16 bases separating them. Germline V gene data show CDR1 as ENHRY and CDR2 as SYGVKD. The CDR3 loop spans 14 amino acids. Original processing notes: Amplified reference gene primers provided the basis for estimating nucleated cell counts. TCRdb's copy holds only in-frame clones and misses some; the assay was immunoSEQ multiplex PCR. That table is the source of V, J and clone size, and D and trimming were worked out from the DNA. The profile shows 130,000 to 150,000 clones, approximately 81% of them singletons. What was sequenced was peripheral blood. J is TRBJ1-2 and V is TRBV10-3; D is unresolved. The source is a human donor in a cohort sampled during active COVID-19. The CDR3 here is CAISDNPAGEGYTF. The CDR3 DNA reads as TGTGCCATCAGTGATAACCCGGCTGGAGAGGGCTACACCTTC.